The 12 T cell receptor beta chains below come from one sample, sequenced in a study of naive and memory T cell subsets. Study-wide findings and caveats: Especially in CD8 cells, naive repertoires contained a few larger clonotypes, possibly CD45RA-re-expressing memory cells.

No antigen has been assigned to these receptors. Both TRBC1 and TRBC2 were covered by a beta constant-region primer of two equimolar oligonucleotides. Nested alpha and beta constant-region primers with the SP2 primer drove four PCR rounds on ligated cDNA. TCRdb reprocessed the UMI-ligation and nested PCR reads with MiXCR, giving one entry per CDR3 protein. The sample has more than 120,000 distinct CDR3 sequences; 15% to 25% are singletons. Source material: naive CD8+ T cells from blood. The receptors originated from a human donor in good health.

The chain recombines TRBV24-1 with TRBJ2-1; 7 positions match TRBD1. This CDR3 spans 16 amino acids. V lost 4 bases, J lost 5 bases, and 10 bases stayed unmatched. CDR1 and CDR2 from the germline V gene are KGHDR and SFDVKD. CDR3 DNA sequence: TGTGCCACCAGTGACTCGGGACAGACAAAAAACAATGAGCAGTTCTTC. Amino acid sequence: CATSDSGQTKNNEQFF.

Points on this clonotype: Compared with germline, one end of the junction differs, possibly owing to a read error. The CDR3 DNA is TGTGCCAGCAGTATCGAAGCTAGCGGGGGTCCGGGACGGAATGAGCAGTTCTTC. It yields the protein CASSIEASGGPGRNEQFF. This rearrangement joins TRBV19 to TRBJ2-1; 10 bases fit TRBD2. CDR1 is LNHDA, CDR2 SQIVND, per germline (reference sequence). The length of the CDR3 is 18 residues.

This clonotype has ten or more counts. This chain joins TRBV7-2 and TRBJ2-7, with D hard to call. The V end was cut by 7 bases, the J end by 1 base, with 20 bases between. This CDR3 region has 16 residues. CDR1 is SGHTA and CDR2 is FQGNSA in the germline V gene. CDR3 coding DNA: TGTGCCAGCACCCCCGTTTCATCCTTAGTGTCCTACGAGCAGTACTTC. Amino acids: CASTPVSSLVSYEQYF. The full variable domain, completed using reference TRBV7-2 and TRBJ2-7, is GAGVSQSPSNKVTEKGKDVELRCDPISGHTALYWYRQSLGQGLEFLIYFQGNSAPDKSGLPSDRFSAERTGGSVSTLTIQRTQQEDSAVYLCASTPVSSLVSYEQYFGPGTRLTVT.

V is TRBV7-2 and J is TRBJ1-5, with unresolved D. V gave up 5 bases and J gave up 4 bases, with 12 bases separating them. In germline, CDR1 is SGHTA, CDR2 FQGNSA. The CDR3 extends over 14 amino acids. CDR3 amino acids: CASSATPGNQPQHF. In DNA, the CDR3 is TGTGCCAGCAGCGCCACTCCGGGGAATCAGCCCCAGCATTTT.

V and J are TRBV5-4 and TRBJ1-1, with D possibly TRBD1 on 6 matching bases. The CDR3 runs 13 residues. V was pared by 5 bases and J by 8 bases, with 16 bases between. CDR1 SGHNT and CDR2 YYREEE come from the germline V gene (reference sequence). DNA for the CDR3: TGTGCCAGCAGACGGGGGCAGGGGCCCGAAGCTTTCTTT. It is translated as CASRRGQGPEAFF.

This chain joins TRBV24-1 and TRBJ2-1; no definite D call. Between the trimmed V and J ends, which lost 0 bases and 16 bases, there was a span of 15 bases. CDR1 is KGHDR, CDR2 SFDVKD, per germline. The CDR3 loop spans 13 amino acids. CDR3 sequence (DNA): TGTGCCACCAGTGATTTGCAAGACGGATTCGAATTCTTC. Its translation: CATSDLQDGFEFF.

This clonotype was picked up a small number of times. The chain carries TRBV20-1 and TRBJ2-1, with D unresolved. Trimming took off 5 bases at V and 9 bases at J, with 5 bases between the two ends. CDR3 size: 9 residues. Looked up from germline, CDR1 is DFQATT and CDR2 is SNEGSKA (reference sequence). CDR3 sequence (DNA): TGCAGTGCTTCGCTTGAGCAGTTCTTC. It specifies CSASLEQFF.

The chain has TRBV15 and TRBJ2-3; 12 bases are a match to TRBD2. Trimming cost V 0 bases and J 4 bases; bases outside gene matches: 11. The CDR3 has 19 amino acids. Germline loops: CDR1 LNHNV, CDR2 YYDKDF (reference sequence). CDR3 in amino acids: CATSRDMGNGLAGPDTQYF. The CDR3 DNA sequence: TGTGCCACCAGCAGAGATATGGGGAATGGACTAGCGGGGCCAGATACGCAGTATTTT. Drawing the rest from reference TRBV15 and TRBJ2-3, the complete variable domain is DAMVIQNPRYQVTQFGKPVTLSCSQTLNHNVMYWYQQKSSQAPKLLFHYYDKDFNNEADTPDNFQSRRPNTSFCFLDIRSPGLGDTAMYLCATSRDMGNGLAGPDTQYFGPGTRLTVL.

This clonotype appeared a few times. J is TRBJ1-6 and V is TRBV4-2; no reliable D call. CDR1 and CDR2 from the germline V gene are LGHNA and YNFKEQ. This CDR3 is 15 amino acids long. V lost 0 bases to trimming and J lost 8 bases, with 11 bases between them. The CDR3 loop reads CASSQDRPGYSPLHF. The CDR3, as DNA: TGTGCCAGCAGCCAAGATAGGCCGGGTTATTCACCCCTCCACTTT.

The chain links TRBV27 to TRBJ2-7; the D is unclear. The CDR3 runs 13 residues. V lost 3 bases and J lost 0, with 6 bases in between. Germline CDR1 is MNHEY and CDR2 is SMNVEV (reference sequence). For the CDR3, the DNA is TGTGCCAGCAGTTTCGGATTCTCCTACGAGCAGTACTTC. Translating gives CASSFGFSYEQYF.

The V and J genes are TRBV12-3 or TRBV12-4 and TRBJ2-1; TRBD2 aligns across 10 bases. J gave up 5 bases and V 3 bases, and 10 bases lay outside the gene matches. This CDR3 has 17 amino acids. DNA for the CDR3: TGTGCCAGCAGTTTTGACGTAGCGGGAGGATCTGACAATGAGCAGTTCTTC. Translating gives CASSFDVAGGSDNEQFF.

The V and J genes are TRBV10-3 and TRBJ2-5, with D unclear. This CDR3 spans 13 amino acids. V gave up 6 bases and J gave up 5 bases, with 13 bases separating them. CDR1 and CDR2 (germline): ENHRY, SYGVKD. CDR3 region: CAISPEAPETQYF. The CDR3 DNA is TGTGCCATCAGCCCTGAAGCACCGGAGACCCAGTACTTC.